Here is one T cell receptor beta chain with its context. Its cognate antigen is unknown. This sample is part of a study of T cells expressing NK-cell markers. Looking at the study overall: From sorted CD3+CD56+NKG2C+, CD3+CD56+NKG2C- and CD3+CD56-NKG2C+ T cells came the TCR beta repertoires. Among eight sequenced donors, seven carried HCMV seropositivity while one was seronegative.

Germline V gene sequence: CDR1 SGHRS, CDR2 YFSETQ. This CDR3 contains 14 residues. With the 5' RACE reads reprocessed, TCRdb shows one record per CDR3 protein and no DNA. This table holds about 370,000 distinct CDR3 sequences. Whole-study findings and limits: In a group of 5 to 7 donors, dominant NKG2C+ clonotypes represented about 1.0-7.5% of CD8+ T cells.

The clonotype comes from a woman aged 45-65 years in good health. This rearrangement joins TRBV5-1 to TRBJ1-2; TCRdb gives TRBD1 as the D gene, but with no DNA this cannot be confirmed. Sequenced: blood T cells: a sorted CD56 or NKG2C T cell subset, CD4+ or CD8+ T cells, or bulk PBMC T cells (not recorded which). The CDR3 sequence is CASSLATDRGSYTF.